These 27 T cell receptor beta chains were all obtained from the same sample, sequenced in a study of shared clonotypes between healthy human individuals. Repertoires were generated with immunoSEQ multiplex PCR, while TCRdb's copy carries only in-frame clones and drops some. Of 2 million to 2.5 million clones detected, 95% appear once; the ten largest clones hold around 0.13%. Sequencing was performed on naive CD4+ T cells sorted from blood. Subset of the sample: CD45RA+ positively selected. These receptors were taken from a young man in good health.

On this clone itself: Other DNA sequences of this sample code for an identical CDR3. The genes are TRBV7-9 and TRBJ2-5, with 8 bases identical to TRBD2. V was clipped by 2 bases and J by 5 bases; unmatched bases: 4. This CDR3 contains 14 residues. CDR1 and CDR2 from the germline V gene are SEHNR and FQNEAQ (reference sequence). The CDR3 DNA sequence: TGTGCCAGCAGCTTAACTAGCGGAGGGGAGACCCAGTACTTC. Its translation is CASSLTSGGETQYF.

CDR3 protein: CASSLAVTGLNTEAFF. The CDR3 nucleotides are TGTGCCAGCAGCTTAGCCGTTACAGGGTTGAACACTGAAGCTTTCTTT. The J gene is TRBJ1-1, the V gene TRBV7-9; maybe TRBD1 (6 bases). This CDR3 region has 16 residues. V dropped 0 bases and J dropped 0 bases, with 11 bases sitting between them. The germline CDR1 and CDR2 sequences are SEHNR and FQNEAQ (reference sequence).

The V and J genes are TRBV7-9 and TRBJ2-2; the match to TRBD2 covers 9 bases. V lost 1 base and J lost 3; bases outside the gene matches: 9. The CDR3 runs 18 residues. Germline CDR1 is SEHNR and CDR2 is FQNEAQ (reference sequence). Written as DNA, the CDR3 is TGTGCCAGCAGCTTAGAAATAAGGACTAGCGCGCACACCGGGGAGCTGTTTTTT. Protein: CASSLEIRTSAHTGELFF.

This clone is a singleton in its sample. CDR3 amino acids: CASSLRTGGEQFF. The DNA of the CDR3 is TGTGCCAGCAGCTTAAGGACAGGGGGTGAGCAGTTCTTC. This rearrangement joins TRBV7-9 to TRBJ2-1; 10 positions match TRBD1. The J segment lost 9 bases and the V segment lost 2 bases, leaving 1 base of the junction unmatched. Looked up from germline, CDR1 is SEHNR and CDR2 is FQNEAQ (reference sequence). The CDR3 consists of 13 residues.

The gene calls are TRBV18 and TRBJ2-7; the match to TRBD1 covers 10 bases. The length of the CDR3 is 15 residues. Germline CDR1 and CDR2: KGHSH and LQKENI. V lost 6 bases to trimming and J lost 4 bases; unmatched junction nucleotides: 9. CDR3: CASSKTGTGDYEQYF. DNA of the CDR3: TGTGCCAGCTCGAAGACCGGGACAGGGGATTACGAGCAGTACTTC. Full variable domain (missing parts from reference TRBV18 and TRBJ2-7): NAGVMQNPRHLVRRRGQEARLRCSPMKGHSHVYWYRQLPEEGLKFMVYLQKENIIDESGMPKERFSAEFPKEGPSILRIQQVVRGDSAAYFCASSKTGTGDYEQYFGPGTRLTVT.

Of note for this clone: Compared with germline, one end of the junction differs, possibly owing to a read error. The CDR3 DNA is TGTGCTAGCAGCATCGAAGGGCAGGGAAAAAACACCATATATTTT. This gives the protein CASSIEGQGKNTIYF. The rearrangement uses TRBV7-7 and TRBJ1-3; the D gene is possibly TRBD1 (5 bases). CDR1 SSHAT and CDR2 FNYEAQ come from the germline V gene (reference sequence). CDR3 length equals 15 residues. Full variable domain (remainder filled in from reference TRBV7-7 and TRBJ1-3): GAGVSQSPRYKVTKRGQDVTLRCDPISSHATLYWYQQALGQGPEFLTYFNYEAQPDKSGLPSDRFSAERPEGSISTLTIQRTEQRDSAMYRCASSIEGQGKNTIYFGEGSWLTVV.

This clone was recorded only once. V is TRBV5-4 and J is TRBJ2-7; D is perhaps TRBD1 or TRBD2 (5 bases each). Germline lookup yields CDR1 SGHNT and CDR2 YYREEE (reference sequence). The CDR3 contains 13 residues. V was trimmed by 4 bases and J by 5 bases, leaving 13 bases between them. The CDR3 sequence is CASSRDLPNEQYF. The DNA of the CDR3 is TGTGCCAGCAGCCGGGACCTTCCCAACGAGCAGTACTTC.

CDR3 bases: TGTGCCAGCCGCCCAGCGGGATCAACAGATACGCAGTATTTT. This codes for CASRPAGSTDTQYF. This chain connects TRBV6-5 to TRBJ2-3; 7 bases match TRBD2. In germline, CDR1 is MNHEY, CDR2 SVGAGI. V lost 8 bases, J lost 3 bases, and 8 bases stayed unmatched. CDR3 length: 14 residues.

The chain is built from TRBV6-5 and TRBJ2-7, with D unresolved. The CDR3 totals 13 residues. The germline gives CDR1 MNHEY, CDR2 SVGAGI. The germline V and J ends were trimmed by 10 bases and 1 base, with 14 bases remaining between them. The CDR3 nucleotides are TGTGCCACCTCGTGGGGTGCGTCCTACGAGCAGTACTTC. This translates into CATSWGASYEQYF.

The rearrangement uses TRBV18 and TRBJ1-3; D may be TRBD1 (5 bases). The V end lost 3 bases, the J end lost 3 bases, and 18 bases lay between the germline ends. This CDR3 comprises 17 residues. The germline V gene encodes CDR1 KGHSH and CDR2 LQKENI. The chain's CDR3 is CASSPAGTDPLGNTIYF. The CDR3 nucleotides are TGTGCCAGCTCACCCGCCGGGACTGATCCACTTGGAAACACCATATATTTT.

The chain employs TRBV20-1 and TRBJ2-1; D assignment may be TRBD1 or TRBD2 (5 bases each). The CDR3 contains 11 residues. V was trimmed by 5 bases and J by 12 bases, leaving 14 bases between them. Germline CDR1 is DFQATT and CDR2 is SNEGSKA (reference sequence). The CDR3, as DNA: TGCAGTGCTGTACCCGGGACGGGGCAGTTCTTC. This gives the protein CSAVPGTGQFF.

DNA of the CDR3: TGTGCCAGCAGTTTAGGCTTCAGCTCCTACAATGAGCAGTTCTTC. Residues: CASSLGFSSYNEQFF. J is TRBJ2-1 and V is TRBV6-5; D gene uncertain. Trimming stripped 4 bases from V and 0 bases from J, with 10 bases between. Germline CDR1 and CDR2: MNHEY and SVGAGI. This CDR3 comprises 15 residues.

The chain is built from TRBV12-5 and TRBJ2-3; D ambiguous. Trimming cost V 4 bases and J 5 bases, with 4 bases left between them. The CDR3 contains 11 residues. Germline CDR1 LGHNT, CDR2 FRNRAP. CDR3 bases: TGTGCTAGTGGTTGGGGAGATACGCAGTATTTT. Its translation is CASGWGDTQYF.

This chain uses TRBV5-1 with TRBJ1-1, with a weak D call TRBD1 (6 bases). The CDR3 length is 16 residues. V was trimmed by 5 bases and J by 4 bases, leaving 21 bases between them. The germline V gene has CDR1 SGHRS and CDR2 YFSETQ. The CDR3 bases are TGCGCCAGCAGTGGGGGCGGGACAATCGGTAGCACTGAAGCTTTCTTT. It yields the protein CASSGGGTIGSTEAFF. The full variable domain, in which reference TRBV5-1 and TRBJ1-1 provide the parts outside the CDR3, is KAGVTQTPRYLIKTRGQQVTLSCSPISGHRSVSWYQQTPGQGLQFLFEYFSETQRNKGNFPGRFSGRQFSNSRSEMNVSTLELGDSALYLCASSGGGTIGSTEAFFGQGTRLTVV.

This rearrangement joins TRBV28 to TRBJ1-6; no clear D. Per germline, CDR1 MDHEN and CDR2 SYDVKM. CDR3 length: 13 residues. V was clipped by 6 bases and J by 8 bases, with 11 bases between them. The CDR3 DNA reads as TGTGCCAGCAGCCTCGACGGGGATTCACCCCTCCACTTT. Its protein product is CASSLDGDSPLHF. The full variable domain, its missing parts supplied by reference TRBV28 and TRBJ1-6, is DVKVTQSSRYLVKRTGEKVFLECVQDMDHENMFWYRQDPGLGLRLIYFSYDVKMKEKGDIPEGYSVSREKKERFSLILESASTNQTSMYLCASSLDGDSPLHFGNGTRLTVT.

This clone was seen just once. The chain uses TRBV5-1 and TRBJ1-5; 9 bases are shared with TRBD1. V shed 4 bases and J 7 bases; nucleotides not matched to a gene: 6. Germline assignment: CDR1 SGHRS and CDR2 YFSETQ. The CDR3 runs to 14 residues. In nucleotides, the CDR3 is TGCGCCAGCAGCGTGACAGGGGGGGACCAGCCCCAGCATTTT. This gives the protein CASSVTGGDQPQHF.

The count of this clone is one. The chain recombines TRBV5-1 with TRBJ2-7; the D gene could be TRBD1 or TRBD2 (5 bases each). CDR1 is SGHRS and CDR2 is YFSETQ in the germline V gene. V was shortened by 4 bases and J by 2 bases, with 13 bases between the two germline ends. The CDR3 spans 14 residues. In DNA form, the CDR3 reads TGCGCCAGCAGCCCGACAGCGACTACCTACGAGCAGTACTTC. This codes for CASSPTATTYEQYF.

With respect to this clone: The sample holds other DNA sequences that translate to the same CDR3. The chain links TRBV4-1 to TRBJ2-5, with unresolved D. Germline V lookup: CDR1 MGHRA, CDR2 YSYEKL. Trimming took 0 bases from V and 5 from J, leaving 7 bases between them. This CDR3 has 13 amino acids. DNA of the CDR3: TGCGCCAGCAGCCAAGATCGGCGGGAGACCCAGTACTTC. Translating gives CASSQDRRETQYF.

V is TRBV30 and J is TRBJ1-4, with D maybe TRBD1 (6 bases). CDR1 GTSNPN and CDR2 SVGIG come from the germline V gene (reference sequence). V lost 2 bases and J 8 bases, leaving 12 bases between the germline ends. There are 13 residues in the CDR3. CDR3 sequence: CAWSPGAAEKLFF. The CDR3 DNA reads as TGTGCCTGGAGTCCGGGGGCAGCAGAAAAACTGTTTTTT.

As to this clone: The same CDR3 also results from other DNA sequences found in this sample. CDR3 loop: CASSIGYEQYF. The DNA of the CDR3 is TGTGCCAGTAGTATAGGCTACGAGCAGTACTTC. This sequence joins TRBV19 and TRBJ2-7, with D uncertain. This CDR3 contains 11 residues. CDR1 and CDR2 from the germline V gene are LNHDA and SQIVND (reference sequence). V was shortened by 1 base and J by 3 bases, with 1 base between the two germline ends.

The chain combines TRBV18 with TRBJ1-2; unclear D gene. The germline V and J ends were trimmed by 3 bases and 1 base, with 12 bases remaining between them. The CDR3 is 15 residues long. Germline V gene data show CDR1 as KGHSH and CDR2 as LQKENI. CDR3 sequence (DNA): TGTGCCAGCTCACCCCCTTCCTATATTAACTATGGCTACACCTTC. Translation: CASSPPSYINYGYTF.

The genes are TRBV6-1 and TRBJ2-6; D not resolved. V gave up 8 bases and J gave up 0 bases, with 14 bases separating them. This CDR3 is 16 amino acids long. The germline V gene encodes CDR1 MNHNS and CDR2 SASEGT. The CDR3 coding sequence is TGTGCCAGCGGTGTAGCTGCCTTCTCTGGGGCCAACGTCCTGACTTTC. Encoded protein: CASGVAAFSGANVLTF.

The chain is built from TRBV5-1 and TRBJ2-7; tentatively, D is TRBD1 (5 bases). The CDR3 runs to 14 residues. Germline V CDR1 and CDR2: SGHRS, YFSETQ. V dropped 7 bases and J dropped 6 bases, with 20 bases sitting between them. The CDR3 DNA follows: TGCGCCAGCGGCCCCTCGGCAGGGTCCATCGAGCAGTACTTC. Its translation: CASGPSAGSIEQYF.

This rearrangement joins TRBV5-6 to TRBJ1-2, with 12 bases identical to TRBD1. Germline V gives CDR1 SGHDT, CDR2 YYEEEE. The CDR3 is 17 residues long. J gave up 8 bases and V 3 bases, and 14 bases lay outside the gene matches. CDR3 sequence reads: CASSSIPGQGALGGYTF. Written as DNA, the CDR3 is TGTGCCAGCAGCTCTATACCGGGACAGGGGGCTCTTGGCGGCTACACCTTC. Looking up the rest from reference TRBV5-6 and TRBJ1-2 gives the full variable domain: DAGVTQSPTHLIKTRGQQVTLRCSPKSGHDTVSWYQQALGQGPQFIFQYYEEEERQRGNFPDRFSGHQFPNYSSELNVNALLLGDSALYLCASSSIPGQGALGGYTFGSGTRLTVV.

The CDR3 region has the DNA TGTGCCAGAAGCCCAACTTACAGGGGCGGAGGCGCCAAAAACATTCAGTACTTC. Its protein is CARSPTYRGGGAKNIQYF. The rearrangement joins TRBV7-5 to TRBJ2-4; TRBD1, the table's D call, was not compared with the DNA. TRBV7-5 is shown as a pseudogene. The CDR3 is 18 amino acids.

Concerning this clone: Additional DNA sequences in this sample encode the identical CDR3. V gene TRBV7-2 combines with J gene TRBJ2-1; D perhaps matches TRBD2 (6 bases). CDR1 and CDR2 (germline): SGHTA, FQGNSA. This CDR3 comprises 14 residues. The V end was cut by 1 base, the J end by 6 bases, with 10 bases between. For the CDR3, the DNA is TGTGCCAGCAGCTTAGGGGCTAGCGTCAATGAGCAGTTCTTC. This encodes CASSLGASVNEQFF.

The rearrangement joins TRBV18 to TRBJ1-2; the D is unclear. The V gene's germline CDR1 is KGHSH and CDR2 LQKENI. The CDR3 is made up of 14 amino acids. V dropped 0 bases and J dropped 0 bases, with 5 bases sitting between them. The CDR3: CASSPPLPNYGYTF. CDR3 DNA: TGTGCCAGCTCACCACCGCTCCCTAACTATGGCTACACCTTC.